This is a list of T cell receptor beta chains from one sample in a study of blood T cell repertoires in COVID-19. Sequencing was performed with immunoSEQ multiplex PCR; in TCRdb, only in-frame clones are kept and a portion is missing. The sample yields fewer than 120,000 clones, around nine tenths seen once. Material: peripheral blood. The receptors here all came from a woman aged 45 to 65 with acute or convalescent COVID-19. Each CDR3 is given with its conserved first and last residue. Fields, in order: clone size, J gene, D gene, V gene, CDR3 protein, CDR3 DNA. D genes are given only for firm matches. Not every row has a clone size; where given, it reads once, few, many or a size class.

NA,TRBJ1-5,NA,TRBV28,CASSLNRAYKPQHF,TGTGCCAGCAGCCTAAACAGGGCTTATAAGCCCCAGCATTTT
NA,TRBJ2-2,NA,TRBV21-1,CASSTGQGTNTGELFF,TGTGCCAGCAGCACTGGACAGGGGACGAACACCGGGGAGCTGTTTTTT
once,TRBJ2-2,NA,TRBV16,CASSYGSVDGELFF,TGTGCCAGCAGCTATGGGAGCGTTGACGGGGAGCTGTTTTTT
few,TRBJ2-1,TRBD2,TRBV19,CASRGGGLGYGEQFF,TGTGCCAGTAGGGGTGGGGGACTAGGGTACGGTGAGCAGTTCTTC
NA,TRBJ2-3,NA,TRBV9,CASSVSPSTDTQYF,TGTGCCAGCAGCGTGAGTCCCTCCACAGATACGCAGTATTTT
NA,TRBJ2-5,TRBD1,TRBV18,CASSSQTGAQETQYF,TGTGCCAGCTCATCTCAAACAGGGGCTCAAGAGACCCAGTACTTC
NA,TRBJ2-1,TRBD2,TRBV19,CASSTPGLVNNEQFF,TGTGCCAGTAGTACTCCAGGACTAGTCAACAATGAGCAGTTCTTC
NA,TRBJ1-1,TRBD1,TRBV6-6,CASSRQGPNTEAFF,TGTGCCAGCAGTCGACAGGGGCCAAACACTGAAGCTTTCTTT
NA,TRBJ2-1,TRBD2,TRBV6-7,CASSYPWGGISSYNEQFF,TGTGCCAGCAGTTACCCCTGGGGGGGAATTAGCTCCTACAATGAGCAGTTCTTC
NA,TRBJ2-3,NA,TRBV19,CASSIRTSTDTQYF,TGTGCCAGTAGTATCCGGACTAGCACAGATACGCAGTATTTT
NA,TRBJ1-2,NA,TRBV6-5,CASSYEGNRNYGYTF,TGTGCCAGCAGTTACGAGGGAAATAGAAACTATGGCTACACCTTC
once,TRBJ2-2,TRBD2,TRBV5-1,CASSLITGGNTGELFF,TGCGCCAGCAGCTTGATTACGGGAGGAAACACCGGGGAGCTGTTTTTT
NA,TRBJ2-2,TRBD2,TRBV24-1,CATSGTSGASNTGELFF,TGTGCCACCAGTGGGACTAGCGGGGCTTCGAACACCGGGGAGCTGTTTTTT
NA,TRBJ2-7,TRBD1,TRBV5-1,CASSTRDSSYEQYF,TGCGCCAGCAGCACCCGGGACAGCTCCTACGAGCAGTACTTC
NA,TRBJ2-7,NA,TRBV21-1,CASSRKGGQASNEQYF,TGTGCCAGCAGCAGGAAGGGGGGACAGGCCTCCAACGAGCAGTACTTC
once,TRBJ2-1,TRBD2,TRBV6-5,CASTPGVGGVDEQFF,TGTGCCAGCACCCCCGGAGTTGGGGGGGTTGATGAGCAGTTCTTC
NA,TRBJ1-2,NA,TRBV21-1,CASPLLGDYGYTF,TGTGCCAGTCCCCTCCTCGGGGACTATGGCTACACCTTC
NA,TRBJ2-3,TRBD1,TRBV5-1,CASSDRGRETDTQYF,TGCGCCAGCAGCGACAGGGGGCGAGAGACAGATACGCAGTATTTT
once,TRBJ2-7,NA,TRBV18,CASSILRLTEPYEQYF,TGTGCCAGCTCGATACTTAGGTTGACAGAACCATACGAGCAGTACTTC
NA,TRBJ1-2,NA,TRBV6-6,CASSSDSTRGYTF,TGTGCCAGCAGTTCGGACAGCACGCGTGGCTACACCTTC
NA,TRBJ2-7,NA,TRBV18,CASSMYGEAHEQYF,TGTGCCAGCTCAATGTACGGGGAAGCCCACGAGCAGTACTTC
NA,TRBJ2-7,TRBD2,TRBV2,CASSSGRPGEQYF,TGTGCCAGCTCTAGCGGCCGACCGGGAGAGCAGTACTTC
NA,TRBJ2-1,TRBD1,TRBV27,CASILGGQYNEQFF,TGTGCCAGCATCTTAGGGGGACAGTACAATGAGCAGTTCTTC
NA,TRBJ2-3,NA,TRBV29-1,CSVEYADTQYF,TGCAGCGTGGAGTACGCAGATACGCAGTATTTT
NA,TRBJ2-7,TRBD2,TRBV24-1,CATSDFGTSGSYEQYF,TGTGCCACCAGTGATTTCGGGACTAGCGGATCCTACGAGCAGTACTTC
NA,TRBJ1-1,TRBD1,TRBV6-5,CASRTGGAGNTEAFF,TGTGCCAGCCGGACAGGGGGCGCAGGGAACACTGAAGCTTTCTTT
once,TRBJ2-1,NA,TRBV19,CASRELGRSTYNEQFF,TGTGCCAGTAGGGAACTCGGGAGAAGCACCTACAATGAGCAGTTCTTC
NA,TRBJ1-1,NA,TRBV7-8,CASSRAPAAEAFF,TGTGCCAGCAGCCGGGCCCCTGCGGCTGAAGCTTTCTTT
NA,TRBJ2-7,TRBD1,TRBV19,CASSPGQGPYEQYF,TGTGCCAGTAGTCCGGGACAGGGTCCCTACGAGCAGTACTTC
NA,TRBJ2-5,TRBD1,TRBV11-2,CASSKHPGQKETQYF,TGTGCCAGCAGCAAACACCCGGGACAGAAGGAGACCCAGTACTTC
NA,TRBJ2-7,TRBD2,TRBV27,CASSLTSGPYEQYF,TGTGCCAGCAGTCTGACTAGCGGTCCCTACGAGCAGTACTTC
once,TRBJ2-7,TRBD2,TRBV5-4,CASSPGLAGVDEQYF,TGTGCCAGCAGCCCCGGACTAGCGGGAGTCGACGAGCAGTACTTC